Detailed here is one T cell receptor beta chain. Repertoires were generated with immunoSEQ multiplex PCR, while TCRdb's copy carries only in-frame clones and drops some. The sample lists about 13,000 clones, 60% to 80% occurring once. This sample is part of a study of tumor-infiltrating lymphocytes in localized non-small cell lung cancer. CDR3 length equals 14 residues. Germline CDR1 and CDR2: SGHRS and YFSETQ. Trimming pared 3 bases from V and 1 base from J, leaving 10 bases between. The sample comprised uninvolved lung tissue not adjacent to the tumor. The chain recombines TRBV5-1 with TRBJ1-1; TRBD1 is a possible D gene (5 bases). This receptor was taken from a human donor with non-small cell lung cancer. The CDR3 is CASSSDRRNTEAFF. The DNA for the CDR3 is TGCGCCAGCAGCTCTGACAGAAGGAACACTGAAGCTTTCTTT.